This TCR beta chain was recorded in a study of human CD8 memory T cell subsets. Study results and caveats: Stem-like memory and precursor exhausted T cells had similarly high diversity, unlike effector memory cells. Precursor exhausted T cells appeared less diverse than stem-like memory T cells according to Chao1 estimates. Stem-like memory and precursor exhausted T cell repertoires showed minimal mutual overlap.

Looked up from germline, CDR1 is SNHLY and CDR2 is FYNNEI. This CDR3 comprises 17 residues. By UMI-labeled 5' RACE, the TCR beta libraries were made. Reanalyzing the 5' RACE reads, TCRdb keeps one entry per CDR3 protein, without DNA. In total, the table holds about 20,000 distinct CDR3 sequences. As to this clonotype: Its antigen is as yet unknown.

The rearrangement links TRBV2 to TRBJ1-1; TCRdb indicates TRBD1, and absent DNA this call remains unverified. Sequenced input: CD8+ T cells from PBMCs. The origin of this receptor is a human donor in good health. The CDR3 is CASRRPQTGDMNTEAFF.